This T cell receptor beta chain comes out of a study of cytomegalovirus exposure and HLA in healthy donors. General observations from the study: An analysis done earlier found most TCR beta V segments productive about 87% or about 30% of the time. Researchers counted 164 TCR beta chains as cytomegalovirus-associated.

Trimming cost V 4 bases and J 4 bases; bases outside gene matches: 12. The CDR3 consists of 17 residues. Germline V gene sequence: CDR1 MGHRA, CDR2 YSYEKL. Use of 60 Vbeta and 13 Jbeta primers characterized the PCR. Sequenced by immunoSEQ multiplex PCR; TCRdb stores in-frame clones only, minus some. Among approximately 110,000 clones listed, around two thirds were seen once. In the case of this clone: As yet, its antigen is unknown.

The V and J genes are TRBV4-1 and TRBJ2-1, with 8 bases lining up with TRBD2. Sequencing used PBMCs. The sequence was collected from a man over 45 in good health and CMV-seropositive. The DNA for the CDR3 is TGCGCCAGCAGCCCCCCTTACGGACTAGCCCCTTACAATGAGCAGTTCTTC. Protein sequence: CASSPPYGLAPYNEQFF.